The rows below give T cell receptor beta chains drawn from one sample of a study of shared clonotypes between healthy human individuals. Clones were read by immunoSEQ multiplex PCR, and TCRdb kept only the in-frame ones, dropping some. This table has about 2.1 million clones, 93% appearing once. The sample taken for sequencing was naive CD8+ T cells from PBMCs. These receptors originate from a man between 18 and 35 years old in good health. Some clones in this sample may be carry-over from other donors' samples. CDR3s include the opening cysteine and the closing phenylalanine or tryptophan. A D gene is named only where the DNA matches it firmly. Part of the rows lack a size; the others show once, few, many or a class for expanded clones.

CDR3aa: CASSSRGQAYNEQFF
CDR3nt: TGTGCCAGTAGTAGTAGGGGACAAGCCTACAATGAGCAGTTCTTC
v_gene: TRBV19
d_gene: NA
j_gene: TRBJ2-1
abundance: NA

CDR3aa: CASSERGPLSYNEQFF
CDR3nt: TGTGCCAGCAGCGAACGGGGTCCTCTCTCCTACAATGAGCAGTTCTTC
v_gene: TRBV6-1
d_gene: NA
j_gene: TRBJ2-1
abundance: NA

CDR3aa: CASSGGRAGTLYEQYF
CDR3nt: TGTGCCAGCAGTGGGGGGCGGGCCGGGACTTTATACGAGCAGTACTTC
v_gene: TRBV2
d_gene: NA
j_gene: TRBJ2-7
abundance: NA

CDR3aa: CASSSQGGLDEQYF
CDR3nt: TGTGCCAGCAGCTCACAGGGGGGACTCGACGAGCAGTACTTC
v_gene: TRBV7-9
d_gene: TRBD1
j_gene: TRBJ2-7
abundance: NA

CDR3aa: CASSLAWEWSTDTQYF
CDR3nt: TGCGCCAGCAGCTTGGCCTGGGAATGGAGCACAGATACGCAGTATTTT
v_gene: TRBV5-1
d_gene: NA
j_gene: TRBJ2-3
abundance: NA

CDR3aa: CASSLGGGNYEQYF
CDR3nt: TGTGCCAGCAGCTTGGGAGGGGGGAACTACGAGCAGTACTTC
v_gene: TRBV5-6
d_gene: NA
j_gene: TRBJ2-7
abundance: NA

CDR3aa: CASSLARGMTEAFF
CDR3nt: TGTGCCAGCAGCTTGGCGAGGGGGATGACTGAAGCTTTCTTT
v_gene: TRBV5-6
d_gene: NA
j_gene: TRBJ1-1
abundance: NA

CDR3aa: CASSMGQGDEQYF
CDR3nt: TGTGCCAGTAGTATGGGACAGGGCGACGAGCAGTACTTC
v_gene: TRBV19
d_gene: TRBD1
j_gene: TRBJ2-7
abundance: NA

CDR3aa: CASSHRDRADEQYF
CDR3nt: TGTGCCAGCAGCCACCGGGACAGGGCGGATGAGCAGTACTTC
v_gene: TRBV11-3
d_gene: TRBD1
j_gene: TRBJ2-7
abundance: NA

CDR3aa: CASIQGRAGSYNEQFF
CDR3nt: TGTGCCAGCATTCAGGGGAGAGCGGGCTCCTACAATGAGCAGTTCTTC
v_gene: TRBV6-6
d_gene: NA
j_gene: TRBJ2-1
abundance: NA

CDR3aa: CASSETSSSRGLEEQYF
CDR3nt: TGTGCCAGCAGTGAAACTAGCTCTTCGAGGGGGTTGGAGGAGCAGTACTTC
v_gene: TRBV2
d_gene: NA
j_gene: TRBJ2-7
abundance: NA

CDR3aa: CASEQGDLTEAFF
CDR3nt: TGTGCCAGCGAGCAGGGGGACCTCACTGAAGCTTTCTTT
v_gene: TRBV10-3
d_gene: TRBD1
j_gene: TRBJ1-1
abundance: NA

CDR3aa: CASSPGESYTF
CDR3nt: TGTGCCAGCTCACCCGGAGAGAGCTACACCTTC
v_gene: TRBV18
d_gene: NA
j_gene: TRBJ1-2
abundance: few

CDR3aa: CASGDRGLTDTQYF
CDR3nt: TGTGCCAGCGGGGACAGGGGGCTTACAGATACGCAGTATTTT
v_gene: TRBV7-8
d_gene: TRBD1
j_gene: TRBJ2-3
abundance: NA

CDR3aa: CASSVASAPYEQYF
CDR3nt: TGTGCCAGCAGCGTAGCTAGCGCACCCTACGAGCAGTACTTC
v_gene: TRBV9
d_gene: NA
j_gene: TRBJ2-7
abundance: NA

CDR3aa: CASSTTGLRYEQYF
CDR3nt: TGTGCCAGCAGTACCACAGGGCTTCGGTACGAGCAGTACTTC
v_gene: TRBV27
d_gene: NA
j_gene: TRBJ2-7
abundance: NA

CDR3aa: CASSFAETAAEAFF
CDR3nt: TGTGCCAGCAGTTTCGCCGAGACGGCCGCTGAAGCTTTCTTT
v_gene: TRBV28
d_gene: NA
j_gene: TRBJ1-1
abundance: NA

CDR3aa: CASSTGTSGKYEQYF
CDR3nt: TGCGCCAGCAGTACCGGGACTAGCGGGAAGTACGAGCAGTACTTC
v_gene: TRBV10-1
d_gene: TRBD2
j_gene: TRBJ2-7
abundance: NA

CDR3aa: CASSLAYITSGSTDTQYF
CDR3nt: TGTGCCAGCAGCTTAGCGTATATCACTAGCGGGAGCACAGATACGCAGTATTTT
v_gene: TRBV11-1
d_gene: TRBD2
j_gene: TRBJ2-3
abundance: NA

CDR3aa: CASSQDNRRGPGNTIYF
CDR3nt: TGCGCCAGCAGCCAAGATAACCGGAGGGGGCCGGGAAACACCATATATTTT
v_gene: TRBV4-1
d_gene: TRBD1
j_gene: TRBJ1-3
abundance: NA

CDR3aa: CASSLGTSSTDTQYF
CDR3nt: TGTGCCAGCAGTTTGGGGACCTCTAGCACAGATACGCAGTATTTT
v_gene: TRBV28
d_gene: NA
j_gene: TRBJ2-3
abundance: NA

CDR3aa: CASSPLGPRSSGNTIYF
CDR3nt: TGTGCCAGCAGCCCCCTAGGGCCCAGATCCTCTGGAAACACCATATATTTT
v_gene: TRBV7-9
d_gene: NA
j_gene: TRBJ1-3
abundance: NA

CDR3aa: CASSYTWGNQPQHF
CDR3nt: TGTGCCAGTAGCTATACCTGGGGGAATCAGCCCCAGCATTTT
v_gene: TRBV19
d_gene: NA
j_gene: TRBJ1-5
abundance: NA

CDR3aa: CASSSPGLAGTYEQYF
CDR3nt: TGTGCCAGCAGTTCCCCCGGACTAGCGGGAACATACGAGCAGTACTTC
v_gene: TRBV27
d_gene: TRBD2
j_gene: TRBJ2-7
abundance: NA

CDR3aa: CASSVGLAGSYEQYF
CDR3nt: TGTGCCAGCAGCGTAGGGTTAGCGGGTTCCTACGAGCAGTACTTC
v_gene: TRBV9
d_gene: TRBD2
j_gene: TRBJ2-7
abundance: NA

CDR3aa: CASSPPAPSSGPYNEQFF
CDR3nt: TGTGCCAGCAGCCCCCCGGCCCCCTCTAGCGGTCCCTACAATGAGCAGTTCTTC
v_gene: TRBV9
d_gene: TRBD2
j_gene: TRBJ2-1
abundance: NA

CDR3aa: CSVASGHNEQFF
CDR3nt: TGCAGCGTTGCCAGCGGCCACAATGAGCAGTTCTTC
v_gene: TRBV29-1
d_gene: NA
j_gene: TRBJ2-1
abundance: NA

CDR3aa: CASTWGGAYNEQFF
CDR3nt: TGTGCCAGCACCTGGGGGGGAGCCTACAATGAGCAGTTCTTC
v_gene: TRBV28
d_gene: TRBD2
j_gene: TRBJ2-1
abundance: NA

CDR3aa: CASSVGTNYNEQFF
CDR3nt: TGTGCCAGCAGCGTAGGAACAAATTACAATGAGCAGTTCTTC
v_gene: TRBV9
d_gene: NA
j_gene: TRBJ2-1
abundance: NA

CDR3aa: CASSLGATYNEQFF
CDR3nt: TGTGCCAGCAGTTTAGGCGCGACCTACAATGAGCAGTTCTTC
v_gene: TRBV27
d_gene: NA
j_gene: TRBJ2-1
abundance: NA

CDR3aa: CASSHGTGGSTDTQYF
CDR3nt: TGTGCCAGCAGCCATGGGACAGGGGGTTCCACAGATACGCAGTATTTT
v_gene: TRBV7-2
d_gene: TRBD1
j_gene: TRBJ2-3
abundance: NA

CDR3aa: CASSSPRVIAGVAGELFF
CDR3nt: TGTGCCAGCAGCTCTCCGAGGGTGATAGCGGGAGTAGCCGGGGAGCTGTTTTTT
v_gene: TRBV7-9
d_gene: TRBD2
j_gene: TRBJ2-2
abundance: NA

CDR3aa: CASSLTRRDAYNEQFF
CDR3nt: TGTGCCAGCTCACTCACCCGGCGGGACGCCTACAATGAGCAGTTCTTC
v_gene: TRBV18
d_gene: NA
j_gene: TRBJ2-1
abundance: NA

CDR3aa: CASSSFPWGGTEAFF
CDR3nt: TGTGCCAGCAGCTCCTTCCCGTGGGGGGGCACTGAAGCTTTCTTT
v_gene: TRBV7-8
d_gene: NA
j_gene: TRBJ1-1
abundance: NA

CDR3aa: CASMRRYSNQPQHF
CDR3nt: TGTGCCAGTATGAGGAGATATAGCAATCAGCCCCAGCATTTT
v_gene: TRBV19
d_gene: NA
j_gene: TRBJ1-5
abundance: NA

CDR3aa: CSVLGTGPYTEAFF
CDR3nt: TGCAGCGTGCTCGGGACAGGGCCCTACACTGAAGCTTTCTTT
v_gene: TRBV29-1
d_gene: TRBD1
j_gene: TRBJ1-1
abundance: NA

CDR3aa: CASSYGTGGLNEKLFF
CDR3nt: TGTGCCAGCAGTTACGGAACAGGGGGCTTAAATGAAAAACTGTTTTTT
v_gene: TRBV6-6
d_gene: TRBD1
j_gene: TRBJ1-4
abundance: once

CDR3aa: CASSWGTGTYEQYF
CDR3nt: TGTGCCAGCAGTTGGGGGACAGGGACATACGAGCAGTACTTC
v_gene: TRBV6-5
d_gene: TRBD1
j_gene: TRBJ2-7
abundance: NA

CDR3aa: CASSMLAGGTDTQYF
CDR3nt: TGTGCCAGCAGTATGCTGGCGGGAGGGACAGATACGCAGTATTTT
v_gene: TRBV28
d_gene: TRBD2
j_gene: TRBJ2-3
abundance: NA

CDR3aa: CASSVSGRSYNEQFF
CDR3nt: TGTGCCAGCAGCGTTAGCGGGCGGTCCTACAATGAGCAGTTCTTC
v_gene: TRBV9
d_gene: TRBD2
j_gene: TRBJ2-1
abundance: NA

CDR3aa: CASSPRGMGIVFF
CDR3nt: TGCGCCAGCAGCCCCCGAGGGATGGGAATAGTTTTCTTT
v_gene: TRBV4-1
d_gene: NA
j_gene: TRBJ1-1
abundance: NA

CDR3aa: CSARGFPTTDTQYF
CDR3nt: TGCAGCGCAAGGGGGTTCCCGACCACAGATACGCAGTATTTT
v_gene: TRBV29-1
d_gene: NA
j_gene: TRBJ2-3
abundance: NA

CDR3aa: CASSLRDRVQFF
CDR3nt: TGTGCCAGCAGTTTGCGGGACAGGGTTCAGTTCTTC
v_gene: TRBV28
d_gene: TRBD1
j_gene: TRBJ2-1
abundance: NA

CDR3aa: CAWSAEQGMWETQYF
CDR3nt: TGTGCCTGGAGCGCCGAACAGGGGATGTGGGAGACCCAGTACTTC
v_gene: TRBV30
d_gene: TRBD1
j_gene: TRBJ2-5
abundance: NA

CDR3aa: CASSQGDGPTEAFF
CDR3nt: TGTGCCAGCAGCCAAGGGGATGGGCCCACTGAAGCTTTCTTT
v_gene: TRBV4-2
d_gene: NA
j_gene: TRBJ1-1
abundance: NA

CDR3aa: CASSFGTGRLSYEQYF
CDR3nt: TGTGCCAGCAGCTTTGGGACAGGGAGGCTCTCCTACGAGCAGTACTTC
v_gene: TRBV7-2
d_gene: TRBD1
j_gene: TRBJ2-7
abundance: once

CDR3aa: CASSLTAPLAGGTRDEQFF
CDR3nt: TGTGCCAGCAGCTTAACTGCCCCTCTAGCGGGAGGGACTAGGGATGAGCAGTTCTTC
v_gene: TRBV7-6
d_gene: TRBD2
j_gene: TRBJ2-1
abundance: NA

CDR3aa: CASSLRQDIAETQYF
CDR3nt: TGTGCCAGCAGCTTGAGACAGGACATTGCAGAGACCCAGTACTTC
v_gene: TRBV7-8
d_gene: NA
j_gene: TRBJ2-5
abundance: NA

CDR3aa: CASTHGPTPSGNTIYF
CDR3nt: TGTGCCAGCACCCACGGGCCGACCCCATCTGGAAACACCATATATTTT
v_gene: TRBV6-6
d_gene: NA
j_gene: TRBJ1-3
abundance: NA

CDR3aa: CASRLREAGYTF
CDR3nt: TGTGCCAGCAGGCTTCGCGAAGCCGGCTACACCTTC
v_gene: TRBV7-9
d_gene: NA
j_gene: TRBJ1-2
abundance: NA

CDR3aa: CASNELAADNEQFF
CDR3nt: TGTGCCAGCAATGAGCTAGCGGCTGACAATGAGCAGTTCTTC
v_gene: TRBV27
d_gene: TRBD2
j_gene: TRBJ2-1
abundance: NA

CDR3aa: CASSPLAASTDTQYF
CDR3nt: TGTGCCAGCAGCCCTCTAGCGGCAAGCACAGATACGCAGTATTTT
v_gene: TRBV7-6
d_gene: TRBD2
j_gene: TRBJ2-3
abundance: NA

CDR3aa: CAWSRWTGRSGQQSTDTQYF
CDR3nt: TGTGCCTGGAGTAGGTGGACAGGGAGGTCAGGGCAGCAAAGCACAGATACGCAGTATTTT
v_gene: TRBV30
d_gene: TRBD1
j_gene: TRBJ2-3
abundance: NA